This T cell receptor beta chain came from a study of PD-1 blockade in classical Hodgkin lymphoma. Sequenced by immunoSEQ multiplex PCR; TCRdb stores in-frame clones only, minus some. This sample yields 20,000 to 25,000 clones, of which roughly 75% are seen a single time; roughly a quarter belongs to the top ten. Each patient relapsed following autologous stem cell transplantation, and prior brentuximab vedotin exposure differed. The sample consisted of peripheral blood mononuclear cells (PBMCs), taken before the second cycle of nivolumab. This clonotype was sampled from a human donor with classical Hodgkin lymphoma.

The CDR3 is CASSKLESPFF. The CDR3 DNA reads as TGTGCCAGCAGCAAACTGGAGTCACCGTTCTTC. The chain uses TRBV21-1 and TRBJ2-1; TRBD2 was called by the table and not checked on the DNA. TRBV21-1 is a pseudogene segment. This CDR3 has 11 amino acids.